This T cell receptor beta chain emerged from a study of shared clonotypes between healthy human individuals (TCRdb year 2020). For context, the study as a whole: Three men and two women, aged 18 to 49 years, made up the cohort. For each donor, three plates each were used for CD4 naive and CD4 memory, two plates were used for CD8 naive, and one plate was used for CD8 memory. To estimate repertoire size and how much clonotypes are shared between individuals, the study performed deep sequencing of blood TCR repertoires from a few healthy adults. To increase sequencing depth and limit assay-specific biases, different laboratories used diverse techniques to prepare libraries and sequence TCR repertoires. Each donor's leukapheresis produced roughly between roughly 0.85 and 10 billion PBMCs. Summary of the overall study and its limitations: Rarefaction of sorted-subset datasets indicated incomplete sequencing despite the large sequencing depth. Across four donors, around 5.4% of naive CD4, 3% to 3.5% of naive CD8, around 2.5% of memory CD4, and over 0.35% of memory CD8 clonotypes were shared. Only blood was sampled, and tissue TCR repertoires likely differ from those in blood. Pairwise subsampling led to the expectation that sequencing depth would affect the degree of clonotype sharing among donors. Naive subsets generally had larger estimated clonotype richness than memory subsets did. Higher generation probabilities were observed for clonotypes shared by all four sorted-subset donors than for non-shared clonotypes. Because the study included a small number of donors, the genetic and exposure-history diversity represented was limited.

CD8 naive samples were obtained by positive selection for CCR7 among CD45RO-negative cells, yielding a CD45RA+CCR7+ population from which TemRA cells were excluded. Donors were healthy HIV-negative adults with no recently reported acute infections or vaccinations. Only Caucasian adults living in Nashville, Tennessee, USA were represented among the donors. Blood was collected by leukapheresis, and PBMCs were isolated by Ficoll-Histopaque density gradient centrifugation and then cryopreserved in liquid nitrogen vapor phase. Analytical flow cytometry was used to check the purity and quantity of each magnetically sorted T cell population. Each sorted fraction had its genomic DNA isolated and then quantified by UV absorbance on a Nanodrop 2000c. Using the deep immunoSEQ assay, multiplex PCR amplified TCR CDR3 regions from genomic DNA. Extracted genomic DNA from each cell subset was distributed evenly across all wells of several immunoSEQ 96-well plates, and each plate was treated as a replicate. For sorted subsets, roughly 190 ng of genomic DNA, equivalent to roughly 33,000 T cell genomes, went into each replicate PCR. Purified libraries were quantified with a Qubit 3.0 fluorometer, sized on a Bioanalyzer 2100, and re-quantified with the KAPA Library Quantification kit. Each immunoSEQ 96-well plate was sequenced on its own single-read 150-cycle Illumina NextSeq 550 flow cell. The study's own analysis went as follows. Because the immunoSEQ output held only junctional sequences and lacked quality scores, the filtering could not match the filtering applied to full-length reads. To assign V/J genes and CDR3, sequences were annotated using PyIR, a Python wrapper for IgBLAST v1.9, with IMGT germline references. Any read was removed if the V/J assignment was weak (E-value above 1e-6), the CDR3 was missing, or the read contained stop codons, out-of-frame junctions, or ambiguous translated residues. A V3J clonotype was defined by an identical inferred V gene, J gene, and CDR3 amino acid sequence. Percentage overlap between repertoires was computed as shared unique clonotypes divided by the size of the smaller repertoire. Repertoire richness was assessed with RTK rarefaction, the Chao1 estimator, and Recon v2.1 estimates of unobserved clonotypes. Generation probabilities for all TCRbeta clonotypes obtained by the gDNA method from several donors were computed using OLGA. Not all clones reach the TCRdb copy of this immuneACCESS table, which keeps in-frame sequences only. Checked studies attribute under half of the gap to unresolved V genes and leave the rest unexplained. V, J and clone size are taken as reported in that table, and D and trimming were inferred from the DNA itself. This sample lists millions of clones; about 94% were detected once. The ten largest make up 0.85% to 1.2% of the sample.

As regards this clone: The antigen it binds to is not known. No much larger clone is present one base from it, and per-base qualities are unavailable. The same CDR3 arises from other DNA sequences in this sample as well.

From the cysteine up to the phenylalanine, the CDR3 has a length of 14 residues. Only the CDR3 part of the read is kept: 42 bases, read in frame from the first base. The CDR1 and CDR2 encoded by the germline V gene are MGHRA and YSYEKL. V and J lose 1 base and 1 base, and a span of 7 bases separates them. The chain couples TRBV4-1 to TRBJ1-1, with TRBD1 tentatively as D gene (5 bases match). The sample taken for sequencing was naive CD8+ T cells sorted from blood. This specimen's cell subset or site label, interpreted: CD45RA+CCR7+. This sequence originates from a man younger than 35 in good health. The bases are TGCGCCAGCAGCCAAGCCGGACAGAACACTGAAGCTTTCTTT. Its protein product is CASSQAGQNTEAFF.